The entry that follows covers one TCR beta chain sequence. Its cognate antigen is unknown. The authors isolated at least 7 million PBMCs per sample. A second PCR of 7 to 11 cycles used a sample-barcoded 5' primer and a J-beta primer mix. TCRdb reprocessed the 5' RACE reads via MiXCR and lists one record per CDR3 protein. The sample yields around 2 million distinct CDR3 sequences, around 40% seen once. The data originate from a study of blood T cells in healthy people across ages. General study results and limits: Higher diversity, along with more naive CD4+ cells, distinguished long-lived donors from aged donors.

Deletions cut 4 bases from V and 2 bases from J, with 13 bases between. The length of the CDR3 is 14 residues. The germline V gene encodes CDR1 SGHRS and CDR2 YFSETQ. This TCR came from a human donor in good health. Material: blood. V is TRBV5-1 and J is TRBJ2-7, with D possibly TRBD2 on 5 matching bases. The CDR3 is CASSLRVGTYEQYF. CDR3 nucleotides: TGCGCCAGCAGCCTGAGGGTAGGGACCTACGAGCAGTACTTC.